The clone carrying this TCR beta chain was observed a handful of times. What it recognizes is unknown. Researchers built TCR beta libraries using quantitative 5'-RACE with molecular barcodes. TCRdb passed the 5' RACE reads through MiXCR, listing each CDR3 protein once. The repertoire holds about 320,000 distinct CDR3 sequences, under 14% seen once, with around 10% in the top ten. Trimming took 4 bases from V and 3 from J, leaving 17 bases between them. The CDR3 is 16 residues long. CDR1 and CDR2 from the germline V gene are SGHVS and FQNEAQ. The data originate from a study of CD8 T cells in ankylosing spondylitis. Findings and caveats of the study: Disease-linked clones bore a CD8+ phenotype, appearing relatively rarely in peripheral blood. The authors reported significant enrichment of disease-linked clones in matched ankylosing spondylitis synovial fluid. In the blood and synovial fluid of reactive arthritis, some motif variants had been previously reported.

This TCR was sampled from a female donor with ankylosing spondylitis or in good health (not recorded which). Sequencing was done on a sample of blood, either unsorted or a sorted T cell fraction (not recorded which). V and J are TRBV7-8 and TRBJ2-3; D possibly uses TRBD1 or TRBD2 (5 bases each). The CDR3 DNA reads TGTGCCAGCAGCTCGTTTGGGGGAGTATTTACAGATACGCAGTATTTT. This translates into CASSSFGGVFTDTQYF.